This is a list of T cell receptor beta chains from one sample in a study of T cell repertoires in cytomegalovirus infection. Which antigens these TCRs recognize remains unknown. TCRdb fed the reads into MiXCR, producing one record per CDR3 protein. The sample consists of roughly 570,000 distinct CDR3 sequences, almost 40% of them appearing once. The material was cultured PBMCs, obtained from culture after CMV antigen stimulation. The receptor set was obtained from a human donor in good health (CMV status not recorded). Some clones in this sample may be carry-over from other donors' samples. Each CDR3 is given with its conserved first and last residue. A D gene is named only where the DNA matches it firmly. Part of the rows lack a size; the others show once, few, many or a class for expanded clones.

V	length	size	J	D	DNA	CDR3
TRBV7-6	15	many	TRBJ2-7	NA	TGTGCCAGCAGCCCCGCTACAGCAGGGGCCTACGAGCAGTACTTC	CASSPATAGAYEQYF
TRBV5-6	14	NA	TRBJ2-1	NA	TGTGCCAGCAGCTTAATTGCGGGAAACAATGAGCAGATCTTC	CASSLIAGNNEQIF
TRBV6-1	12	NA	TRBJ2-1	NA	TGTGCCAGCAGTGAACGGCTGAAAGAGCAGTTCTTC	CASSERLKEQFF
TRBV6-6	14	NA	TRBJ2-7	NA	TGTGCCAGCACTGTACAGGGTCTCTCCTACGAGCAGTACTTC	CASTVQGLSYEQYF
TRBV4-1	13	NA	TRBJ2-1	NA	TGCGCCAGCAGCCAAGCCAGAGACAATGAGCAGTTCTTC	CASSQARDNEQFF
TRBV7-2	14	few	TRBJ2-7	TRBD2	TGTGCCAGCAAACCTACTAGCGTCGTGGACGAGCAGTACTTC	CASKPTSVVDEQYF
TRBV12-3/TRBV12-4	17	NA	TRBJ1-2	TRBD1	TGTGCCAGCAGTTTAGACCTCGCGAGGGGGCCCCTCTATGGCTACACCTTC	CASSLDLARGPLYGYTF
TRBV7-2	15	NA	TRBJ2-1	TRBD2	TGTGCCAGCAGCCTCCAGCGGGGGAGAGACAATGAGCAGTTCTTC	CASSLQRGRDNEQFF
TRBV7-2	14	few	TRBJ2-1	NA	TGTGCCAGCAGACAGCCGGGACACCACAATGAGCAGTTCTTC	CASRQPGHHNEQFF
TRBV28	17	NA	TRBJ2-1	TRBD2	TGTGCCAGCAAACTAGCGGGGGGGAGATTTATCTACAATGAGCAGTTCTTC	CASKLAGGRFIYNEQFF
TRBV12-3/TRBV12-4	16	NA	TRBJ2-7	NA	TGTGCCAGCAGTGCATCCAGGGTAAAGAACTACTACGAGCAGTACTTC	CASSASRVKNYYEQYF
TRBV15	15	NA	TRBJ1-6	NA	TGTGCCACCAGCAGACTACAGGGAGGGCCAGCACCCCTCCACTTT	CATSRLQGGPAPLHF
TRBV7-8	16	few	TRBJ2-2	TRBD2	TGTGCCAGCAGCGTGGGACTAGCGGGGGAGTCCGGGGAGCTGTTTTTT	CASSVGLAGESGELFF